This TCR beta chain derives from a study of cytomegalovirus exposure and HLA in healthy donors. Study results and caveats: Per published accounts, TCR beta sequences correctly predicted the HLA-A and HLA-B alleles of most subjects.

To note about this clone: The target antigen is unknown.

With 60 Vbeta and 13 Jbeta primers, the PCR was carried out. Here immunoSEQ multiplex PCR was the method, and the copy in TCRdb shows in-frame clones only, minus some. The profile shows roughly 150,000 clones, over 65% of them singletons. CDR1 and CDR2 from the germline V gene are SEHNR and FQNEAQ (reference sequence). J was trimmed by 4 bases and V by 10 bases; bases with no gene match: 13. CDR3 length equals 16 residues. The sample consisted of PBMCs. The source is a man younger than 30 in good health and CMV-seropositive. V is TRBV7-9 and J is TRBJ2-2, with 9 bases that match TRBD1. The CDR3 region is CAIPMLGTGFTGELFF. DNA for the CDR3: TGTGCCATACCGATGCTAGGGACAGGGTTCACCGGGGAGCTGTTTTTT.